Listed here are 26 T cell receptor beta chains from one sample, sequenced in a study of T cells in Graves' hyperthyroidism and ophthalmopathy. Amplified TCR beta CDR3 regions came from RNA transcripts. When the TCR CDR3 underwent first-round RT-PCR, the HTBI primer set was used. TCRdb used MiXCR to reprocess the multiplex PCR reads, holding one entry per CDR3 protein. The sample consists of approximately 700,000 distinct CDR3 sequences, 45% of them appearing once. The sample taken for sequencing was peripheral blood or thyroid tissue (not recorded which). These receptors were obtained from an adult man with Graves' disease, either hyperthyroidism or ophthalmopathy (not recorded which).

Only a few counts were recorded for this clonotype. The chain carries TRBV9 and TRBJ2-5, with 7 bases that match TRBD1. J lost 4 bases, V lost 7 bases, and 10 bases had no gene match. This CDR3 spans 14 amino acids. Germline assignment: CDR1 SGDLS and CDR2 YYNGEE. CDR3 sequence: CASGRTGVLETQYF. Here the CDR3 DNA reads TGTGCCAGCGGTCGTACAGGGGTCCTAGAGACCCAGTACTTC.

As regards this clonotype: A much larger clone differs from this one at a single base, so this may be a read error. The chain joins TRBV5-6 to TRBJ1-6, with D perhaps TRBD1 (6 bases). The CDR3 runs 14 residues. Per germline, CDR1 SGHDT and CDR2 YYEEEE. This CDR3 reads CAGSSTGLNSPLHF. For the CDR3, the DNA is TGTGCCGGCAGCTCGACAGGACTTAATTCACCCCTCCACTTT.

The gene calls are TRBV29-1 and TRBJ1-5, with D unclear. V gave up 8 bases and J gave up 2 bases, with 10 bases separating them. This CDR3 comprises 12 residues. Looked up from germline, CDR1 is SQVTM and CDR2 is ANQGSEA. The CDR3 nucleotides read TGCAGCCGTACAGAAGGCAATCAGCCCCAGCATTTT. This encodes CSRTEGNQPQHF.

There are many counts of this clonotype. This rearrangement joins TRBV7-9 to TRBJ2-7; either TRBD1 or TRBD2 may fit D (5 bases each). Germline values: CDR1 SEHNR, CDR2 FQNEAQ (reference sequence). The CDR3 has 14 residues. The ends were cut back, 6 bases at V and 4 bases at J, with 16 bases in the middle. CDR3 in amino acids: CASSLRDGAYEQYF. CDR3 sequence (DNA): TGTGCCAGCAGTCTCCGGGACGGTGCGTACGAGCAGTACTTC.

This clonotype has ten or more counts. The genes are TRBV29-1 and TRBJ1-1; D unclear. The V gene's germline CDR1 is SQVTM and CDR2 ANQGSEA. CDR3 size: 13 residues. The ends were cut back, 4 bases at V and 0 bases at J, with 9 bases in the middle. The CDR3 loop is CSVAGGLNTEAFF. The CDR3 DNA follows: TGCAGCGTTGCAGGCGGTCTGAACACTGAAGCTTTCTTT. Complete variable domain (other parts from reference TRBV29-1 and TRBJ1-1): SAVISQKPSRDICQRGTSLTIQCQVDSQVTMMFWYRQQPGQSLTLIATANQGSEATYESGFVIDKFPISRPNLTFSTLTVSNMSPEDSSIYLCSVAGGLNTEAFFGQGTRLTVV.

As for this clonotype: It may be a read error: a sequence one base away is much more abundant. CDR3 protein: CASSVMRPRETQYF. DNA for the CDR3: TGTGCCAGCAGTGTCATGAGACCACGGGAGACCCAGTACTTC. The chain combines TRBV12-3 or TRBV12-4 with TRBJ2-5, with unresolved D. V shed 5 bases and J shed 5 bases, with 15 bases lying between them. This CDR3 has 14 residues.

CDR3 nucleotides: TGTGCCAGCAGCGGCTATGACAGGGGGGACTACGAGCAGTACTTC. Translating it yields CASSGYDRGDYEQYF. The rearrangement joins TRBV7-9 to TRBJ2-7; 9 bases agree with TRBD1. The CDR3 has 15 amino acids. V trimming: 5 bases; J trimming: 3 bases; junction bases outside the gene matches: 8. CDR1 is SEHNR and CDR2 is FQNEAQ in the germline V gene (reference sequence).

There are a few counts of this clonotype. The V gene is TRBV6-1, the J gene TRBJ2-7; no definite D call. The germline V gene encodes CDR1 MNHNS and CDR2 SASEGT. V was pared by 6 bases and J by 0 bases, with 9 bases between. The CDR3 is 13 residues long. CDR3 region: CASRAPISYEQYF. In DNA form, the CDR3 reads TGTGCCAGCAGGGCGCCAATCTCCTACGAGCAGTACTTC.

J is TRBJ1-1 and V is TRBV20-1; D unresolved. V was clipped by 2 bases and J by 1 base, with 11 bases between them. The CDR3 is 14 residues long. CDR1 DFQATT and CDR2 SNEGSKA come from the germline V gene (reference sequence). CDR3 nucleotide sequence: TGCAGTGCTAGACGAGGGCGGGGGAACACTGAAGCTTTCTTT. Amino acids: CSARRGRGNTEAFF.

The V and J genes are TRBV20-1 and TRBJ1-1; 7 bases fit TRBD1. V lost 6 bases and J lost 0; bases outside the gene matches: 1. CDR1 and CDR2 from the germline V gene are DFQATT and SNEGSKA (reference sequence). The CDR3 spans 12 residues. The CDR3 region has the DNA TGCAGTGCCGGACAGGTGAACACTGAAGCTTTCTTT. It is translated as CSAGQVNTEAFF.

Ten or more counts support this clonotype. The J gene is TRBJ1-1, the V gene TRBV29-1, with unresolved D. CDR1 is SQVTM and CDR2 is ANQGSEA in the germline V gene. Trimming removed 8 bases at V and 10 bases at J, with 14 bases between. The CDR3 has 10 amino acids. The CDR3 nucleotides read TGCAGCTCGTATGCGGGAAGAGCTTTCTTT. Translation gives CSSYAGRAFF. The full variable domain, rest sourced from reference TRBV29-1 and TRBJ1-1, is SAVISQKPSRDICQRGTSLTIQCQVDSQVTMMFWYRQQPGQSLTLIATANQGSEATYESGFVIDKFPISRPNLTFSTLTVSNMSPEDSSIYLCSSYAGRAFFGQGTRLTVV.

The rearrangement uses TRBV20-1 and TRBJ1-5; the D is unclear. The CDR3 has 14 residues. Germline V gene lookup returns CDR1 DFQATT and CDR2 SNEGSKA (reference sequence). Trimming took off 2 bases at V and 4 bases at J, with 12 bases between the two ends. CDR3 in amino acids: CSARQAEGNQPQHF. In nucleotides, the CDR3 is TGCAGTGCTAGACAGGCGGAGGGAAATCAGCCCCAGCATTTT.

The table lists this clonotype with many counts. This sequence joins TRBV7-9 and TRBJ1-4, with 9 bases aligning to TRBD1. Looked up from germline, CDR1 is SEHNR and CDR2 is FQNEAQ (reference sequence). The CDR3 runs 17 residues. J lost 8 bases, V lost 5 bases, and 15 bases had no gene match. This chain's CDR3 is CASSLTPMTGGSEKLFF. Here the CDR3 DNA reads TGTGCCAGCAGCCTCACACCAATGACAGGGGGTTCAGAAAAACTGTTTTTT.

This clonotype was detected a few times. This rearrangement joins TRBV19 to TRBJ1-5, with 8 bases aligning to TRBD1. With V trimmed by 7 bases and J by 2 bases, 7 bases remained unmatched. The CDR3 is 15 residues long. Germline V gives CDR1 LNHDA, CDR2 SQIVND (reference sequence). The CDR3 sequence is CASIQGAWGNQPQHF. CDR3 nucleotide sequence: TGTGCCAGTATTCAGGGGGCATGGGGCAATCAGCCCCAGCATTTT. Full variable domain (rest looked up from reference TRBV19 and TRBJ1-5): DGGITQSPKYLFRKEGQNVTLSCEQNLNHDAMYWYRQDPGQGLRLIYYSQIVNDFQKGDIAEGYSVSREKKESFPLTVTSAQKNPTAFYLCASIQGAWGNQPQHFGDGTRLSIL.

The genes are TRBV7-4 and TRBJ2-5; TRBD2 agrees at 10 bases. CDR3 size: 14 residues. The V gene's germline CDR1 is SGHVT and CDR2 SQSDAQ. Trimming cost V 5 bases and J 5 bases; bases outside gene matches: 5. In nucleotides, the CDR3 is TGTGCCAGCAGCCAGCGGGGGGGAGGGGAGACCCAGTACTTC. As protein: CASSQRGGGETQYF.

This chain joins TRBV12-3 or TRBV12-4 and TRBJ1-2, with 11 nucleotides matching TRBD1. Unmatched junction bases numbered 8, after V lost 6 bases and J lost 5 bases. CDR3 length equals 15 residues. This CDR3 reads CASSASDRGLYGYTF. The CDR3 DNA is TGTGCCAGCAGCGCCTCGGACAGGGGGCTATATGGCTACACCTTC.

The V call is TRBV11-1, the J call TRBJ1-1, with no clear D. Trimming took 5 bases from V and 0 from J, leaving 13 bases between them. The CDR3 runs to 15 residues. CDR1 is SGHAT, CDR2 FQDESV, per germline (reference sequence). The CDR3 is CASSPGRILNTEAFF. The CDR3 region has the DNA TGTGCCAGCAGCCCAGGCCGGATTTTGAACACTGAAGCTTTCTTT.

As regards this clonotype: A clone one base away is much larger, so this may be a read error. A read error is likely, as this CDR3 ends without the conserved phenylalanine or tryptophan. The genes are TRBV7-9 and TRBJ1-1; TRBD1 is a possible D gene (5 bases). V was pared by 3 bases and J by 4 bases, with 12 bases between. The germline V gene has CDR1 SEHNR and CDR2 FQNEAQ (reference sequence). This CDR3 is built from 14 residues. Written as DNA, the CDR3 is TGTGCCAGCAGCTTCGGGACTCGGGGCACTGAAGCTTTCCTT. It translates to CASSFGTRGTEAFL.

This chain connects TRBV24-1 to TRBJ1-5; maybe TRBD1 (6 bases). This CDR3 region has 16 residues. Germline CDR1 and CDR2: KGHDR and SFDVKD. V shed 7 bases and J shed 0 bases, with 15 bases lying between them. The CDR3 nucleotides are TGTGCCACCAGCCCGGGGGCGGGGTATAGCAATCAGCCCCAGCATTTT. This sequence encodes CATSPGAGYSNQPQHF.

This clonotype has only a few counts. The rearrangement uses TRBV6-5 and TRBJ1-2, with 7 nucleotides matching TRBD1. The CDR3 totals 12 residues. Per the germline V gene, CDR1 is MNHEY and CDR2 is SVGAGI. With 7 bases clipped from V and 5 bases from J, the junction kept 4 bases outside the gene matches. CDR3 sequence: CASITGEYGYTF. The CDR3 coding sequence is TGTGCCAGCATCACAGGGGAATATGGCTACACCTTC.

Notes on this clonotype: This clone may be a read error of a much larger clone one base away. The chain couples TRBV10-3 to TRBJ1-1, with 7 bases lining up with TRBD1. The germline gives CDR1 ENHRY, CDR2 SYGVKD. This CDR3 spans 14 amino acids. V lost 6 bases and J lost 8; bases outside the gene matches: 12. The DNA for the CDR3 is TGTGCCATCAGAGATCAGAGACAGGGAGGCGAAGCTTTCTTT. It specifies CAIRDQRQGGEAFF.

This clonotype has a handful of counts. The CDR3 DNA is TGTGCCAGCAGTGCACAGGGGGCATATGGTCAGCCCCAGCATTTT. Protein sequence: CASSAQGAYGQPQHF. V gene TRBV6-6 combines with J gene TRBJ1-5; 9 nucleotides line up with TRBD1. V shed 5 bases and J 6 bases; nucleotides not matched to a gene: 8. CDR3 length equals 15 residues. Germline CDR1 is MNHNY and CDR2 is SVGAGI (reference sequence).

As to this clonotype: This is likely a read error, given that the CDR3 carries no conserved phenylalanine or tryptophan at its end. The chain employs TRBV29-1 and TRBJ1-1; 8 nucleotides agree with TRBD1. The V segment lost 7 bases and the J segment 6 bases; nucleotides outside the gene matches: 10. The CDR3 loop spans 13 amino acids. Germline values: CDR1 SQVTM, CDR2 ANQGSEA. CDR3 in amino acids: CSASQGAIAEAFS. The CDR3 nucleotides read TGCAGCGCCTCCCAGGGGGCTATCGCTGAAGCTTTCTCT.

The chain employs TRBV12-3 or TRBV12-4 and TRBJ1-4, with D unclear. Trimming pared 4 bases from V and 4 bases from J, leaving 7 bases between. The CDR3 is 13 amino acids. For the CDR3, the DNA is TGTGCCAGCAGTTGGACCGGTAATGAAAAACTGTTTTTT. It encodes CASSWTGNEKLFF.

The rearrangement uses TRBV12-1 and TRBJ1-3; the DNA was not used to check the table's D call, TRBD1. TRBV12-1 is a documented pseudogene. This CDR3 is built from 16 residues. The CDR3 reads CASSFEGGTGGNTIYF. The DNA of the CDR3 is TGTGCCAGCAGCTTTGAGGGAGGGACAGGCGGAAACACCATATATTTT.

A few counts support this clonotype. The chain uses TRBV9 and TRBJ2-7, with 7 bases aligning to TRBD1. Looked up from germline, CDR1 is SGDLS and CDR2 is YYNGEE. The trim removed 0 bases at V and 3 bases at J, leaving 3 bases unmatched. This CDR3 has 14 amino acids. CDR3 in amino acids: CASSVGDRVYEQYF. The CDR3 DNA reads as TGTGCCAGCAGCGTAGGGGACAGAGTCTACGAGCAGTACTTC.